Below are 17 T cell receptor beta chains sequenced from a single sample in a study of follicular helper T cells after annual influenza vaccination. The time point here: 2015-2016 season, pre-vaccination. TCRdb keeps only in-frame clones here, not all; method: immunoSEQ multiplex PCR. Of around 1,300 clones listed, under 85% are singletons. This specimen was CXCR5+ CD38+ circulating T follicular helper cells from blood, taken on the day of influenza vaccination. Subset: circulating Tfh, non-naive CD4+CXCR5+PD-1+ (ICOS+CD38+ or ICOS-CD38-). The receptors here all came from an adult who received the influenza vaccine.

V usage is TRBV5-6 and J usage is TRBJ2-2; D is perhaps TRBD1 or TRBD2 (5 bases each). The CDR3 is made up of 16 amino acids. The germline V gene encodes CDR1 SGHDT and CDR2 YYEEEE. V shed 4 bases and J shed 4 bases, with 17 bases lying between them. The CDR3 DNA follows: TGTGCCAGCAGCCCGGGGCCCGGACGGGGCACCGGGGAGCTGTTTTTT. Amino acids: CASSPGPGRGTGELFF. The whole variable domain, remainder taken from reference TRBV5-6 and TRBJ2-2, is DAGVTQSPTHLIKTRGQQVTLRCSPKSGHDTVSWYQQALGQGPQFIFQYYEEEERQRGNFPDRFSGHQFPNYSSELNVNALLLGDSALYLCASSPGPGRGTGELFFGEGSRLTVL.

The J gene is TRBJ2-7, the V gene TRBV5-4; 8 bases line up with TRBD1. Germline lookup yields CDR1 SGHNT and CDR2 YYREEE (reference sequence). The CDR3 runs to 14 residues. After removal of 3 bases from V and 5 bases from J, the junction contained 7 bases not matched to a gene. The CDR3 sequence is CASSSRTGSNEQYF. DNA for the CDR3: TGTGCCAGCAGCTCCAGGACAGGGAGCAACGAGCAGTACTTC.

The chain links TRBV19 to TRBJ1-6; D gene ambiguous. V was pared by 7 bases and J by 4 bases, with 14 bases between. Germline V gene sequence: CDR1 LNHDA, CDR2 SQIVND (reference sequence). The CDR3 has 15 residues. The CDR3 spells CASKPRANYNSPLHF. DNA of the CDR3: TGTGCCAGTAAGCCCCGGGCCAATTATAATTCACCCCTCCACTTT.

The chain recombines TRBV6-5 with TRBJ2-3; 9 nucleotides align to TRBD2. Germline-derived CDR1 and CDR2 are MNHEY and SVGAGI. V dropped 0 bases and J dropped 10; count of bases not matched to a gene: 5. This CDR3 comprises 14 residues. The CDR3 loop reads CASSYSAGGFSQYF. In nucleotides, the CDR3 is TGTGCCAGCAGTTACTCGGCGGGGGGGTTTTCGCAGTATTTT.

This clone appeared once. J is TRBJ1-2 and V is TRBV28; D is undetermined. CDR1 is MDHEN, CDR2 SYDVKM, per germline. CDR3 length equals 12 residues. V was shortened by 11 bases and J by 5 bases, with 15 bases between the two germline ends. The CDR3 here is CAHSVTLYGYTF. The CDR3 bases are TGTGCCCACAGTGTGACCTTATATGGCTACACCTTC.

J is TRBJ2-1 and V is TRBV29-1; D not resolved. From germline, CDR1 is SQVTM and CDR2 ANQGSEA. The CDR3 is 14 residues long. The V end lost 6 bases, the J end lost 5 bases, and 17 bases lay between the germline ends. The CDR3 here is CSVTPDPINNEQFF. CDR3 nucleotide sequence: TGCAGCGTAACACCGGACCCGATAAACAATGAGCAGTTCTTC.

V usage is TRBV15 and J usage is TRBJ1-6, with 12 bases lining up with TRBD1. V trimming: 3 bases; J trimming: 5 bases; junction bases outside the gene matches: 5. CDR3 length equals 17 residues. Germline-derived CDR1 and CDR2 are LNHNV and YYDKDF (reference sequence). This CDR3 reads CATSRGQGANDNSPLHF. The CDR3 region has the DNA TGTGCCACCAGCAGGGGACAGGGGGCTAACGATAATTCACCCCTCCACTTT.

The chain has TRBV4-2 and TRBJ1-2, with D tentatively TRBD1 (5 bases). The CDR3 length is 17 residues. The germline gives CDR1 LGHNA, CDR2 YNFKEQ. V was pared by 6 bases and J by 3 bases, with 23 bases between. CDR3 bases: TGTGCCAGCAGACTCACTTCAGACAGCCAGATGGACTATGGCTACACCTTC. As protein: CASRLTSDSQMDYGYTF.

This clone was observed a handful of times. The chain links TRBV5-1 to TRBJ2-7; D remains ambiguous. This CDR3 is built from 15 residues. Germline CDR1 and CDR2: SGHRS and YFSETQ. Trimming shortened V by 0 bases and J by 0 bases, and 10 bases separated the two germline ends. The CDR3 here is CASSLETVSSYEQYF. CDR3 sequence (DNA): TGCGCCAGCAGCTTGGAGACGGTTAGCTCCTACGAGCAGTACTTC.

The genes are TRBV7-8 and TRBJ1-1; 8 bases align to TRBD1. CDR3 length: 16 residues. Germline-derived CDR1 and CDR2 are SGHVS and FQNEAQ. V lost 5 bases and J lost 1; bases outside the gene matches: 9. The CDR3 protein is CASSPTGGSTNTEAFF. The CDR3 nucleotides read TGTGCCAGCAGCCCCACAGGGGGGAGTACGAACACTGAAGCTTTCTTT. The full variable domain, completed using reference TRBV7-8 and TRBJ1-1, is GAGVSQSPRYKVAKRGQDVALRCDPISGHVSLFWYQQALGQGPEFLTYFQNEAQLDKSGLPSDRFFAERPEGSVSTLKIQRTQQEDSAVYLCASSPTGGSTNTEAFFGQGTRLTVV.

This clone was recorded only once. This rearrangement joins TRBV21-1 to TRBJ1-1. TRBV21-1 is marked as a pseudogene. There are 14 residues in the CDR3. The CDR3 region is CASSPRQLNTEAFF. DNA for the CDR3: TGTGCCAGCAGTCCGAGGCAGTTGAACACTGAAGCTTTCTTT.

This chain joins TRBV5-1 and TRBJ2-5; 8 bases fit TRBD1. This CDR3 is 14 amino acids long. The V gene's germline CDR1 is SGHRS and CDR2 YFSETQ. The V gene end was trimmed by 2 bases and the J gene end by 2 bases; junction bases not matched to a gene: 2. CDR3 DNA sequence: TGCGCCAGCAGCTTTAACAGGGGGCAAGAGACCCAGTACTTC. It yields the protein CASSFNRGQETQYF.

V usage is TRBV10-1 and J usage is TRBJ1-1; a possible D gene is TRBD1 (6 bases). V lost 7 bases to trimming and J lost 1 base, with 10 bases between them. The CDR3 loop spans 13 amino acids. Germline loops: CDR1 WNHNN, CDR2 SYGVQD (reference sequence). The CDR3 DNA reads as TGCGCCAGCAATGACAGGCCGAACACTGAAGCTTTCTTT. It codes for CASNDRPNTEAFF.

This clone turned up a few times. The chain links TRBV2 to TRBJ2-6, with TRBD1 matching 8 bases. Looked up from germline, CDR1 is SNHLY and CDR2 is FYNNEI. This CDR3 spans 16 amino acids. J lost 3 bases, V lost 6 bases, and 7 bases had no gene match. CDR3 sequence: CASRRTGPNGANVLTF. The CDR3 DNA reads as TGTGCCAGCAGGAGGACAGGGCCTAATGGGGCCAACGTCCTGACTTTC. The variable domain in full, completed from reference TRBV2 and TRBJ2-6, reads EPEVTQTPSHQVTQMGQEVILRCVPISNHLYFYWYRQILGQKVEFLVSFYNNEISEKSEIFDDQFSVERPDGSNFTLKIRSTKLEDSAMYFCASRRTGPNGANVLTFGAGSRLTVL.

The chain uses TRBV5-8 and TRBJ1-1; a possible D gene is TRBD1 (6 bases). Germline V CDR1 and CDR2: SGHTS, YDEGEE. The ends were cut back, 4 bases at V and 0 bases at J, with 13 bases in the middle. The CDR3 spans 15 residues. CDR3 sequence (DNA): TGTGCCAGCAGCGGTCAGTGGGGGCTGAACACTGAAGCTTTCTTT. Protein sequence: CASSGQWGLNTEAFF.

The V and J genes are TRBV30 and TRBJ2-7; tentative D call: TRBD1 (5 bases). CDR3 length: 12 amino acids. Trimming removed 1 base from V and 7 bases from J, with 11 bases in between. CDR1 GTSNPN and CDR2 SVGIG come from the germline V gene (reference sequence). CDR3 region: CAWSGTGREQYF. CDR3 DNA: TGTGCCTGGAGTGGAACAGGACGAGAGCAGTACTTC. The full variable domain, with the rest looked up from reference TRBV30 and TRBJ2-7, is SQTIHQWPATLVQPVGSPLSLECTVEGTSNPNLYWYRQAAGRGLQLLFYSVGIGQISSEVPQNLSASRPQDRQFILSSKKLLLSDSGFYLCAWSGTGREQYFGPGTRLTVT.

V is TRBV4-3 and J is TRBJ2-5, with D maybe TRBD2 (7 bases). Trimming took off 0 bases at V and 5 bases at J, with 16 bases between the two ends. This CDR3 is built from 16 residues. Looked up from germline, CDR1 is LGHNA and CDR2 is YSLEER. This CDR3 is CASSQEGGGEGETQYF. The CDR3 nucleotides read TGCGCCAGCAGCCAAGAAGGCGGGGGCGAGGGGGAGACCCAGTACTTC.